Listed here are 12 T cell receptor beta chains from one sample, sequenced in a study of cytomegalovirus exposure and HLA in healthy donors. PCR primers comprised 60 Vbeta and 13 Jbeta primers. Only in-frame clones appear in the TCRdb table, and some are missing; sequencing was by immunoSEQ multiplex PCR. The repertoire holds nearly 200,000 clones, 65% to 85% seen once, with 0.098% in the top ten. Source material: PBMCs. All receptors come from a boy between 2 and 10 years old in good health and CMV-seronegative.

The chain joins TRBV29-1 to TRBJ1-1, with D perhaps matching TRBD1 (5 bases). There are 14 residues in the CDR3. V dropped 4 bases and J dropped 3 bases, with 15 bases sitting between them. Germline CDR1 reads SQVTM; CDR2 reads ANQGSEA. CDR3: CSVGRTGGDTEAFF. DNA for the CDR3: TGCAGCGTTGGGCGGACCGGGGGGGACACTGAAGCTTTCTTT.

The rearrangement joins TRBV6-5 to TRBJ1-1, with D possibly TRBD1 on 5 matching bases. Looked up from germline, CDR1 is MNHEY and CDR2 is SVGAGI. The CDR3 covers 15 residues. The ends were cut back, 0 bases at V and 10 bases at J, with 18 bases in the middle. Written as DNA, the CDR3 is TGTGCCAGCAGTTACTCCGCGGGAGGGAAGGGGCGAGCTTTCTTT. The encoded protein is CASSYSAGGKGRAFF.

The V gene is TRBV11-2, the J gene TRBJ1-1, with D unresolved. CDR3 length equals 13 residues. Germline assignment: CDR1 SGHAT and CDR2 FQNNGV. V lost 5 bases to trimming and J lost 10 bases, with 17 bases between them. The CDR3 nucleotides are TGTGCCAGCAGCCTAGGCCCCAGGTATGGAGCTTTCTTT. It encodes CASSLGPRYGAFF.

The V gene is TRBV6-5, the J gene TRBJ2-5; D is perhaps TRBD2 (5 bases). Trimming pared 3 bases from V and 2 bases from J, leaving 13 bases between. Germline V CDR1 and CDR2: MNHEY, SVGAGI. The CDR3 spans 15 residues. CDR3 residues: CASSYLSRGQETQYF. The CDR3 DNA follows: TGTGCCAGCAGTTATCTATCCCGCGGGCAAGAGACCCAGTACTTC.

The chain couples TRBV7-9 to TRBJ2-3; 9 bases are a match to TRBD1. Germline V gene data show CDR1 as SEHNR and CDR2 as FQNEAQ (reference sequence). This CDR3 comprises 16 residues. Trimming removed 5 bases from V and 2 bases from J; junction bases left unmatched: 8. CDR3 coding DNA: TGTGCCAGCAGCCTGGGACAGGGCCTATACACAGATACGCAGTATTTT. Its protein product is CASSLGQGLYTDTQYF.

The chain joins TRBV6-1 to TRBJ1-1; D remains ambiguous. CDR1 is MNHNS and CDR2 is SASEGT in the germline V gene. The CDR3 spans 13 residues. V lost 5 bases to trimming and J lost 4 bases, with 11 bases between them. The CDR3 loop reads CASSYGGGTEAFF. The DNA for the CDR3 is TGTGCCAGCAGTTATGGAGGAGGCACTGAAGCTTTCTTT.

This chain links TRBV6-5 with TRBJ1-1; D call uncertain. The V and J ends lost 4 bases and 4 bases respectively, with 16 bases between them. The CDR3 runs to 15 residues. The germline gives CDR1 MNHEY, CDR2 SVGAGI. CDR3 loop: CASSFRGRLGTEAFF. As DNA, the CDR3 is TGTGCCAGCAGTTTCCGGGGTCGTCTGGGCACTGAAGCTTTCTTT.

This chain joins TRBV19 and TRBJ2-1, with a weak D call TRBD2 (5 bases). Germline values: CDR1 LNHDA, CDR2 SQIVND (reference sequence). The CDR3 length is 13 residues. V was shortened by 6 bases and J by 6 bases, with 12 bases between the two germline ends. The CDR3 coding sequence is TGTGCCAGTAGCGGGGTCCTCTCCAATGAGCAGTTCTTC. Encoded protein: CASSGVLSNEQFF.

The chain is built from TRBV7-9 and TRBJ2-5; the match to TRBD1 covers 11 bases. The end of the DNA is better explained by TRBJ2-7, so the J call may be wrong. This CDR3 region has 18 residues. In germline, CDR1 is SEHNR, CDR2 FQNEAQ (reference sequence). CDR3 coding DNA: TGTGCCAGCAGCTTAGACCCCGGACAGGGGGCTTCTACCTACGAGCAGTACTTC. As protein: CASSLDPGQGASTYEQYF.

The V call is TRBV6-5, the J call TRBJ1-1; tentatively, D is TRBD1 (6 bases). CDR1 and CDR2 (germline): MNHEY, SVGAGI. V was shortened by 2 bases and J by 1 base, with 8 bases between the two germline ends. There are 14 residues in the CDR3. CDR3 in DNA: TGTGCCAGCAGTTACCAGGGGCCGAACACTGAAGCTTTCTTT. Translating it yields CASSYQGPNTEAFF.

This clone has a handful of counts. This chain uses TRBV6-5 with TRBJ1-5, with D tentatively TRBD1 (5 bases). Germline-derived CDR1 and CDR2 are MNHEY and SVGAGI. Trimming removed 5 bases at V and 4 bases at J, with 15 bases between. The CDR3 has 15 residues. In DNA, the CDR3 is TGTGCCAGCAGTAAGGTTGGGGCGGTGAATCAGCCCCAGCATTTT. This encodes CASSKVGAVNQPQHF.

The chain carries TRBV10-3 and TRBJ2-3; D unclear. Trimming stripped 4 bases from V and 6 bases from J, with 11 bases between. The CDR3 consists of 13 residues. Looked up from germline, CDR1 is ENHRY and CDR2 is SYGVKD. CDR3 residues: CAISGAGSDTQYF. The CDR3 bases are TGTGCCATCAGTGGGGCAGGCTCGGATACGCAGTATTTT.